This entry features one T cell receptor beta chain sequence. This sample stems from a study of blood T cell repertoires in COVID-19. Turning to the study itself: There were acute and convalescent COVID-19 samples, and they came from the United States, Italy and Spain.

With 5 bases clipped from V and 3 bases from J, the junction kept 10 bases outside the gene matches. Germline-derived CDR1 and CDR2 are SGHTA and FQGNSA. This CDR3 is 15 amino acids long. Assay: immunoSEQ multiplex PCR; the TCRdb copy retains only in-frame clones and omits some. The profile shows more than 95,000 clones, approximately 85% of them singletons. The clonotype comes from a woman of 80 years or more with COVID-19, enrolled during active disease. The rearrangement uses TRBV7-2 and TRBJ2-7; TRBD2 matches 7 bases. Sequenced: peripheral blood. The CDR3 sequence: CASSRGRSSGYEQYF. As DNA, the CDR3 is TGTGCCAGCAGCAGAGGACGGTCTAGCGGCTACGAGCAGTACTTC.